The 15 T cell receptor beta chains reported below all come from one sample, sequenced in a study of T cell therapy after organ transplantation (dated by TCRdb to 2018 to 2020). Receptor libraries were prepared by the immunoSEQ multiplex PCR assay. The immuneACCESS repertoire file appears here via TCRdb, limited to in-frame rearrangements. These files lack a portion of the clones; in checked studies, under half of the deficit traces to unresolved V genes, and the cause of the others is not known. For this sample there are tens of thousands of clones; over 90% appear just once. Over 2.5% of the sample rests with the top ten. These receptors have no identified antigens. The sample's time point label is to be understood as: before start of T cell therapy. Source: CD8+ T cells from blood, taken before autologous CMV-specific T cell therapy. These receptors originate from a human patient who had received a solid organ transplant and had CMV disease.

CDR3 in amino acids: CASSWTSGSHEQFF. CDR3 DNA sequence: TGCGCCAGCAGCTGGACTAGCGGGAGCCATGAGCAGTTCTTC. The chain is built from TRBV5-1 and TRBJ2-1; 13 bases are shared with TRBD2. Looked up from germline, CDR1 is SGHRS and CDR2 is YFSETQ. After removal of 3 bases from V and 8 bases from J, the junction contained 2 bases not matched to a gene. This CDR3 has 14 amino acids.

The chain combines TRBV13 with TRBJ2-3; D might be TRBD1 or TRBD2, each matching 5 bases. The V end lost 3 bases, the J end lost 2 bases, and 12 bases lay between the germline ends. Germline V lookup: CDR1 PRHDT, CDR2 FYEKMQ (reference sequence). The CDR3 loop spans 15 amino acids. The chain's CDR3 is CASSFGLGPTDTQYF. CDR3 bases: TGTGCCAGCAGCTTTGGTCTGGGACCCACAGATACGCAGTATTTT. The whole variable domain, remainder taken from reference TRBV13 and TRBJ2-3, is AAGVIQSPRHLIKEKRETATLKCYPIPRHDTVYWYQQGPGQDPQFLISFYEKMQSDKGSIPDRFSAQQFSDYHSELNMSSLELGDSALYFCASSFGLGPTDTQYFGPGTRLTVL.

V and J are TRBV4-1 and TRBJ2-3, with 9 bases fitting TRBD1. The CDR3 covers 17 residues. Trimming removed 3 bases from V and 3 bases from J; junction bases left unmatched: 10. From germline, CDR1 is MGHRA and CDR2 YSYEKL. The CDR3 protein is CASSQVKGTGLTDTQYF. CDR3 bases: TGCGCCAGCAGCCAGGTTAAAGGGACAGGGTTAACAGATACGCAGTATTTT.

V usage is TRBV29-1 and J usage is TRBJ1-5; D possibly corresponds to TRBD1 (5 bases). The germline V gene encodes CDR1 SQVTM and CDR2 ANQGSEA. Trimming stripped 8 bases from V and 0 bases from J, with 17 bases between. This CDR3 region has 15 residues. Here the CDR3 DNA reads TGCAGCCCTGCTGGGGCCATGCTTAGCAATCAGCCCCAGCATTTT. Protein sequence: CSPAGAMLSNQPQHF. The full variable domain, its missing parts supplied by reference TRBV29-1 and TRBJ1-5, is SAVISQKPSRDICQRGTSLTIQCQVDSQVTMMFWYRQQPGQSLTLIATANQGSEATYESGFVIDKFPISRPNLTFSTLTVSNMSPEDSSIYLCSPAGAMLSNQPQHFGDGTRLSIL.

CDR3 nucleotides: TGTGCCAGTAGTATAGTGGGCAGGGGTGGTGGCTACACCTTC. Translated: CASSIVGRGGGYTF. The chain combines TRBV19 with TRBJ1-2; TRBD1 might be the D (6 bases). Germline CDR1 is LNHDA and CDR2 is SQIVND (reference sequence). V was trimmed by 1 base and J by 7 bases, leaving 13 bases between them. The CDR3 runs 14 residues. The whole variable domain, remainder taken from reference TRBV19 and TRBJ1-2, is DGGITQSPKYLFRKEGQNVTLSCEQNLNHDAMYWYRQDPGQGLRLIYYSQIVNDFQKGDIAEGYSVSREKKESFPLTVTSAQKNPTAFYLCASSIVGRGGGYTFGSGTRLTVV.

The V call is TRBV7-2, the J call TRBJ1-5, with D uncertain. The CDR3 consists of 14 residues. The germline V gene has CDR1 SGHTA and CDR2 FQGNSA. Trimming took off 1 base at V and 3 bases at J, with 7 bases between the two ends. CDR3 residues: CASSLDSFNQPQHF. CDR3 in DNA: TGTGCCAGCAGCTTAGACAGTTTCAATCAGCCCCAGCATTTT.

The gene calls are TRBV7-9 and TRBJ2-3, with 7 positions matching TRBD2. The V gene's germline CDR1 is SEHNR and CDR2 FQNEAQ (reference sequence). V dropped 5 bases and J dropped 5; count of bases not matched to a gene: 13. This CDR3 contains 16 residues. The CDR3 sequence is CASSQPWEGLVDTQYF. In nucleotides, the CDR3 is TGTGCCAGCAGCCAGCCGTGGGAGGGCCTGGTAGATACGCAGTATTTT.

This chain connects TRBV27 to TRBJ2-7; 10 nucleotides line up with TRBD1. This CDR3 comprises 15 residues. The V and J ends lost 6 bases and 5 bases, in that order; junction bases with no gene match: 10. The germline V gene encodes CDR1 MNHEY and CDR2 SMNVEV (reference sequence). The CDR3 reads CASRTTGTGVHEQYF. The CDR3 DNA is TGTGCCAGCAGGACGACCGGGACAGGGGTCCACGAGCAGTACTTC.

The chain links TRBV13 to TRBJ2-5; tentatively, D is TRBD2 (5 bases). The germline V gene encodes CDR1 PRHDT and CDR2 FYEKMQ (reference sequence). Between the trimmed V and J ends, which lost 2 bases and 3 bases, there was a span of 7 bases. The CDR3 runs to 13 residues. Here the CDR3 reads CASSLTGEETQYF. The CDR3 DNA reads as TGTGCCAGCAGCTTAACCGGGGAAGAGACCCAGTACTTC.

J is TRBJ2-2 and V is TRBV7-8; tentatively, D is TRBD1 or TRBD2 (5 bases each). Trimming left V 0 bases short and J 2 bases short, with 22 bases between. The CDR3 covers 20 residues. Germline values: CDR1 SGHVS, CDR2 FQNEAQ. The CDR3 reads CASSLASGLGMGTNTGELFF. In DNA form, the CDR3 reads TGTGCCAGCAGCTTAGCGTCGGGTTTAGGGATGGGGACCAACACCGGGGAGCTGTTTTTT.

V and J are TRBV13 and TRBJ1-1; D remains ambiguous. Between the trimmed V and J ends, which lost 3 bases and 3 bases, there was a span of 11 bases. CDR1 and CDR2 from the germline V gene are PRHDT and FYEKMQ (reference sequence). The CDR3 is 14 residues long. The CDR3, as DNA: TGTGCCAGCAGCTTGGGCCGGGGTTACACTGAAGCTTTCTTT. Translated, it gives CASSLGRGYTEAFF.

CDR3 region: CASSRTSGSGDTQYF. The DNA for the CDR3 is TGTGCCAGCAGTCGGACTAGCGGGAGTGGAGATACGCAGTATTTT. This chain connects TRBV6-4 to TRBJ2-3; 13 bases map to TRBD2. CDR3 length: 15 amino acids. V shed 5 bases and J 5 bases; nucleotides not matched to a gene: 4. The germline V gene encodes CDR1 MRHNA and CDR2 SNTAGT.

The chain recombines TRBV6-5 with TRBJ1-1; D unresolved. The V end was cut by 11 bases, the J end by 3 bases, with 10 bases between. The CDR3 is 11 amino acids. Germline-derived CDR1 and CDR2 are MNHEY and SVGAGI. The CDR3 DNA reads as TGTGCCTTAACGCCGGACACTGAAGCTTTCTTT. Translation: CALTPDTEAFF.

The rearrangement links TRBV13 to TRBJ2-1, with TRBD1 matching over 8 bases. The junction had 7 bases not matched to a gene; V was cut back by 0 bases and J by 0 bases. CDR1 and CDR2 from the germline V gene are PRHDT and FYEKMQ (reference sequence). The CDR3 has 18 amino acids. Here the CDR3 reads CASSLGGTGEPSYNEQFF. The DNA of the CDR3 is TGTGCCAGCAGCTTAGGGGGGACAGGAGAGCCCTCCTACAATGAGCAGTTCTTC. The whole variable domain, remainder taken from reference TRBV13 and TRBJ2-1, is AAGVIQSPRHLIKEKRETATLKCYPIPRHDTVYWYQQGPGQDPQFLISFYEKMQSDKGSIPDRFSAQQFSDYHSELNMSSLELGDSALYFCASSLGGTGEPSYNEQFFGPGTRLTVL.

As concerns this clone: At one boundary the junction diverges from the germline segment, which might be a read error. J is TRBJ2-7 and V is TRBV4-3, with D perhaps matching TRBD2 (7 bases). Germline V gene lookup returns CDR1 LGHNA and CDR2 YSLEER. The CDR3 is 15 residues long. The CDR3 DNA is TGCGCCAGCAGCCAAGACTGGGGGGGCTCCAACGAGCAGTACTTC. Residues: CASSQDWGGSNEQYF.